Sequencing of this TCR beta chain was carried out in a study of blood T cell repertoires in COVID-19 (dated by TCRdb to the early 2020s). Study-level background: Samples covering the acute and convalescent phases of COVID-19 were provided by collaborators in the United States, Italy and Spain. The repertoires were made available in a free public database intended to serve as a resource for research on the immune response to SARS-CoV-2. The sample metadata nearly always contained a de-identified subject ID, COVID-19 status, age in years and sex. The dataset comprised deeply sampled blood TCRbeta repertoires from subjects exposed to, actively infected with, or recovered from COVID-19. The prospective study material was composed of cDNA or gDNA derived from T cells, B-cell-depleted T cells, or PBMCs. The samples were drawn from two sources: the first 160 participants of the ongoing ImmuneRACE study, and over 950 subjects contributed by 6 global collaborators. Where available, HLA class I and class II types were obtained from metadata supplied by the sample provider rather than from assay-based typing. Overall results and qualifications from the work: The amount of clinical and demographic metadata varied by source and participant and was provided uncurated.

Counted from cysteine to phenylalanine, this CDR3 has 13 amino acids. Of the read, only the CDR3 DNA is kept; its 39 bases are in frame from base 1. Via the germline V gene, CDR1 is SGHAT and CDR2 FQNNGV. Trimming takes 1 base from V and 5 bases from J, and the germline ends sit 6 bases apart. Of note for this clone: What this receptor recognizes is not known. No clone much larger than this one lies a single base away; base qualities are absent.

Each collaborating institution followed its own protocols to collect whole blood in K2EDTA tubes. For TCRbeta analysis, collaborators shipped samples in one of three forms: frozen whole blood, isolated PBMCs, or DNA extracted from either of those sample types. The immunoSEQ Assay, a bias-controlled multiplex PCR, was used to amplify TCRbeta CDR3 regions from genomic DNA. Under the source paper's analysis protocol: Within the assay, amplification of reference gene primers was used to estimate how many nucleated cells each sample contained. To quantify the absolute abundance of each unique TCRbeta CDR3 rearrangement, sequence reads were collapsed and filtered. For each sample, productive Simpson clonality was calculated by taking the square root of Simpson's diversity index across productive rearrangements. TCRdb stores this immuneACCESS table with in-frame sequences only. Part of the clones is absent; in the studies checked, under half of the shortfall reflects unresolved V genes, and no reason is known for the rest. That table gives V, J and clone size, and the DNA gave D and trimming. This sample comprises 100,000 to 150,000 clones, about 88% of them detected only once. Roughly 1.2% of the sample is taken by the ten largest.

The sequence derives from a woman over 75 with acute or convalescent COVID-19. Recombination linked TRBV11-2 to TRBJ2-1; TRBD2 is possibly the D segment (5 matching bases). The sequencing input was peripheral blood. The DNA reads as follows: TGTGCCAGCAGCTTAGGAGCGGACAATGAGCAGTTCTTC. Its amino acids are CASSLGADNEQFF. The reference TRBV11-2 and TRBJ2-1 proteins fill in what lies around the CDR3, so the full variable domain reads EAGVAQSPRYKIIEKRQSVAFWCNPISGHATLYWYQQILGQGPKLLIQFQNNGVVDDSQLPKDRFSAERLKGVDSTLKIQPAKLEDSAVYLCASSLGADNEQFFGPGTRLTVL.